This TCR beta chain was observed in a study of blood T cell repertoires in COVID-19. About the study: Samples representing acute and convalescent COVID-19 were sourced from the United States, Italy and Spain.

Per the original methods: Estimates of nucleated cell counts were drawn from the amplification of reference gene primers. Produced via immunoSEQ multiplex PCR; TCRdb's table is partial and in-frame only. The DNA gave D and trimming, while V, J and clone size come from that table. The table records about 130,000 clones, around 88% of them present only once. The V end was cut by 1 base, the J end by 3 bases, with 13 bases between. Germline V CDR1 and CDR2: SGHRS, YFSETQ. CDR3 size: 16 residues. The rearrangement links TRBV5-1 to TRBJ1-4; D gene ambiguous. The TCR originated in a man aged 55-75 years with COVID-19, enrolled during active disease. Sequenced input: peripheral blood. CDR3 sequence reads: CASSLSTGSANEKLFF. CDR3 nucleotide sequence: TGCGCCAGCAGCTTGAGTACGGGGTCGGCTAATGAAAAACTGTTTTTT. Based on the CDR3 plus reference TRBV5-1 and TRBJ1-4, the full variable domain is KAGVTQTPRYLIKTRGQQVTLSCSPISGHRSVSWYQQTPGQGLQFLFEYFSETQRNKGNFPGRFSGRQFSNSRSEMNVSTLELGDSALYLCASSLSTGSANEKLFFGSGTQLSVL.